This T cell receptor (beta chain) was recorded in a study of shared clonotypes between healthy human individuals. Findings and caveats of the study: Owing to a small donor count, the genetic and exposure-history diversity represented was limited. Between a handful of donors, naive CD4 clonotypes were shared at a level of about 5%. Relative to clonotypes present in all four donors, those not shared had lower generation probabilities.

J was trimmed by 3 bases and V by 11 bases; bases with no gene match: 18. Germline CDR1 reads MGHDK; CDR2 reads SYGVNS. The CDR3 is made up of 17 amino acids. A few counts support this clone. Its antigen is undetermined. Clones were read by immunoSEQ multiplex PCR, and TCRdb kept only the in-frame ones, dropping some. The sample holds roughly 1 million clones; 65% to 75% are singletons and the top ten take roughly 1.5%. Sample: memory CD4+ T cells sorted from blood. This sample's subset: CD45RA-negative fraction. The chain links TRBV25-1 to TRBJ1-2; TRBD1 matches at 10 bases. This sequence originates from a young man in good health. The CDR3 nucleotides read TGTGCCGCACACCCTGACTCTGGGACAGGGGCCGACTATGGCTACACCTTC. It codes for CAAHPDSGTGADYGYTF.